A selection of T cell receptor beta chains follows, all from one sample in a study of blood T cells in healthy people across ages. TCRdb itself ran the 5' RACE reads through MiXCR, one entry per CDR3 protein. The sample contains roughly 500,000 distinct CDR3 sequences, about 26% of which appear only once. The sample comprised blood. Every receptor here comes from a woman between 70 and 85 years old in good health. The CDR3 runs from the conserved cysteine through the conserved F or W. The order of the fields is CDR3 length, V gene, J gene, D gene, clone size, CDR3 protein, CDR3 DNA. A D gene is named only where the DNA matches it firmly. Expanded clones are given a class, and other clones once, few, many or no size at all.

17	TRBV4-3	TRBJ2-1	-	-	CASSQDRIGQIYNEQFF	TGCGCCAGCAGCCAAGATCGAATCGGACAGATCTACAATGAGCAGTTCTTC
14	TRBV6-2/TRBV6-3	TRBJ2-3	-	-	CAREAGHCTDTQYF	TGTGCCCGGGAGGCGGGACACTGCACAGATACGCAGTATTTT
11	TRBV29-1	TRBJ1-1	-	few	CSTGTPNEAFF	TGCAGCACAGGGACACCAAATGAAGCTTTCTTT
11	TRBV12-3/TRBV12-4	TRBJ1-1	TRBD1	few	CASARGIEAFF	TGTGCCAGCGCCAGGGGGATTGAAGCTTTCTTT
15	TRBV5-1	TRBJ2-1	-	few	CASSLVASSYNERFF	TGCGCCAGCAGCCTGGTGGCTAGCTCCTACAATGAGCGGTTCTTC
12	TRBV9	TRBJ1-1	-	-	CASGGGNTEAFF	TGTGCCAGTGGCGGGGGGAACACTGAAGCTTTCTTT
14	TRBV7-2	TRBJ2-1	-	-	CASSLIPADNEQFF	TGTGCCAGCAGCTTGATCCCGGCCGACAATGAGCAGTTCTTC
13	TRBV12-3/TRBV12-4	TRBJ1-2	-	-	CASQGSPLLSYTF	TGTGCCAGCCAGGGGAGCCCGCTTTTAAGCTACACCTTC
13	TRBV11-2	TRBJ2-3	-	few	CASSRAPGDTQYF	TGTGCCAGCAGCCGGGCTCCGGGCGATACGCAGTATTTT
13	TRBV5-1	TRBJ2-5	-	-	CASSLFSEETQYF	TGCGCCAGCAGCTTGTTTAGCGAGGAGACCCAGTACTTC
16	TRBV5-1	TRBJ1-2	-	once	CASSQYDDTLNYGYTF	TGCGCCAGCAGCCAATACGACGACACCCTTAACTATGGCTACACCTTC
14	TRBV7-2	TRBJ2-5	TRBD1	-	CASGNRGPGETQYF	TGTGCCAGCGGAAATAGGGGGCCGGGTGAGACCCAGTACTTC
12	TRBV7-3	TRBJ2-1	TRBD2	-	CASGTSGGEQFF	TGTGCCAGCGGGACTAGCGGGGGTGAGCAGTTCTTC
13	TRBV7-9	TRBJ2-1	-	-	CASSFTGEGEQFF	TGTGCCAGCAGCTTTACAGGCGAAGGTGAGCAGTTCTTC
12	TRBV6-2/TRBV6-3	TRBJ2-1	-	few	CASKRPYNEQFF	TGTGCCAGCAAACGCCCCTACAATGAGCAGTTCTTC
16	TRBV7-3	TRBJ2-1	-	-	CASSRSAAGDYSGQFF	TGTGCCAGCAGCCGTAGCGCGGCAGGGGACTACAGTGGGCAGTTCTTC
13	TRBV20-1	TRBJ1-1	TRBD1	-	CSAVRQGDTEAFF	TGCAGTGCTGTCAGACAGGGCGACACTGAAGCTTTCTTT
13	TRBV7-2	TRBJ2-7	-	-	CASSHRQTYEQYF	TGTGCCAGCAGCCACAGACAGACCTACGAGCAGTACTTC
14	TRBV7-2	TRBJ2-7	-	-	CASSPGTVTYEQYF	TGTGCCAGCAGCCCCGGGACCGTAACCTACGAGCAGTACTTC
15	TRBV9	TRBJ2-2	-	-	CASSVDPGPTGELFF	TGTGCCAGCAGCGTAGACCCAGGGCCCACCGGGGAGCTGTTTTTT
15	TRBV7-2	TRBJ1-2	-	few	CASSTHGTDNYGYTF	TGTGCCAGCAGCACCCACGGGACGGACAACTATGGCTACACCTTC
15	TRBV4-2	TRBJ2-1	-	-	CASSQGFGSDNEQFF	TGTGCCAGCAGCCAAGGGTTCGGCTCGGACAATGAGCAGTTCTTC
12	TRBV7-9	TRBJ2-1	-	-	CASSLLENEQFF	TGTGCCAGCAGTCTACTAGAGAATGAGCAGTTCTTC
12	TRBV30	TRBJ2-5	TRBD1	few	CAWNTGGASQYF	TGTGCCTGGAATACAGGGGGCGCGTCCCAGTACTTC
16	TRBV20-1	TRBJ1-1	TRBD1	-	CSAYQSTGGRLTEAFF	TGCAGTGCTTACCAAAGTACAGGGGGGAGATTGACTGAAGCTTTCTTT
14	TRBV20-1	TRBJ2-5	-	few	CSARFQYGPETQYF	TGCAGTGCTAGGTTCCAGTATGGCCCAGAGACCCAGTACTTC
14	TRBV11-3	TRBJ2-2	TRBD1	few	CASILDRDTGELFF	TGTGCCAGCATCCTGGACAGGGACACCGGGGAGCTGTTTTTT
15	TRBV7-8	TRBJ1-2	-	-	CASSHTLRLIYGYTF	TGTGCCAGCAGCCATACCTTACGACTGATCTATGGCTACACCTTC
13	TRBV12-3/TRBV12-4	TRBJ2-5	TRBD2	few	CASSPGGRVTQYF	TGTGCCAGCAGTCCGGGGGGGAGGGTGACCCAGTACTTC